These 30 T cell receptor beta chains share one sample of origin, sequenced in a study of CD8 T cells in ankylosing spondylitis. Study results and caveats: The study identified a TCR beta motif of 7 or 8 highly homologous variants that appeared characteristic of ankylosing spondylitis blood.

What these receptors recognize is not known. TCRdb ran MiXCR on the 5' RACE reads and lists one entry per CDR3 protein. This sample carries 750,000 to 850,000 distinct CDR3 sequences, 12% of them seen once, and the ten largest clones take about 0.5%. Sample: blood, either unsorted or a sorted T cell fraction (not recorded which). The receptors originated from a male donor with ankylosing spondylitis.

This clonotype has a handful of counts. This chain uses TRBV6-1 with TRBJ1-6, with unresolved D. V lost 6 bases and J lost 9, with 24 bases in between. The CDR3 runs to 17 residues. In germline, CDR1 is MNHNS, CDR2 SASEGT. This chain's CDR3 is CASRGSVYIRSGSPLHF. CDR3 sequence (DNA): TGTGCCAGCAGGGGTTCTGTTTATATTCGATCTGGTTCACCCCTCCACTTT.

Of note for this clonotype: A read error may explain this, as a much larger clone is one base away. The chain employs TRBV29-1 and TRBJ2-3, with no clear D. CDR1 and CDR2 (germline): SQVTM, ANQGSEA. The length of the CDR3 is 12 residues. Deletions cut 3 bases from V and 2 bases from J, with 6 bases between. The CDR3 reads CSVDQYTDTQYF. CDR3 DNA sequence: TGCAGCGTTGACCAATACACAGATACGCAGTATTTT.

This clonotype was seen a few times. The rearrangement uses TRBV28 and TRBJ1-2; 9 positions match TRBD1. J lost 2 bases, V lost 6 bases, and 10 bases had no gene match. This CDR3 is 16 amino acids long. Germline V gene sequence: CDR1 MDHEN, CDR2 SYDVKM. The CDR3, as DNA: TGTGCCAGCAGCCCCCCGGGACAGGGACCGAACTATGGCTACACCTTC. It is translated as CASSPPGQGPNYGYTF.

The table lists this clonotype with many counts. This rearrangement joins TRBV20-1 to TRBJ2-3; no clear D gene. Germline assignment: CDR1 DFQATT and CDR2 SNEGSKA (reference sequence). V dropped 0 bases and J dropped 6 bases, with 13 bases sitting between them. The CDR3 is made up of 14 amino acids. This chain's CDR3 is CSARDRAAPDTQYF. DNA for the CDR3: TGCAGTGCTAGAGATCGGGCGGCGCCGGATACGCAGTATTTT.

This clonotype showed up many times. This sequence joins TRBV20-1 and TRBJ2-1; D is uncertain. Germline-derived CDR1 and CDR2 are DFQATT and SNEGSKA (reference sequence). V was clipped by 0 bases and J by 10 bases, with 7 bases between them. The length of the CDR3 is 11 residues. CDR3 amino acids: CSARESWEQFF. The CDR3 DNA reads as TGCAGTGCTAGAGAAAGCTGGGAGCAGTTCTTC.

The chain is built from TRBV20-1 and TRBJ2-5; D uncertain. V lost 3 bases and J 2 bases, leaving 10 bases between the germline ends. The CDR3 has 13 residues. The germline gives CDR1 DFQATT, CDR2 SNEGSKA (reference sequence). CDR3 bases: TGCAGTGCTAGCGGGCCAAGACAAGAGACCCAGTACTTC. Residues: CSASGPRQETQYF.

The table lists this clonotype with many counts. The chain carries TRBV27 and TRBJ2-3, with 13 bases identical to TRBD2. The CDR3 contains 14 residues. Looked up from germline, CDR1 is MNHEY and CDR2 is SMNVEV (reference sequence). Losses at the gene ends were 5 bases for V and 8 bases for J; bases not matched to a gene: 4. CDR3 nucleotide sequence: TGTGCCAGCAGTCCTCGACTAGCGGGGGGTACGCAGTATTTT. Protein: CASSPRLAGGTQYF.

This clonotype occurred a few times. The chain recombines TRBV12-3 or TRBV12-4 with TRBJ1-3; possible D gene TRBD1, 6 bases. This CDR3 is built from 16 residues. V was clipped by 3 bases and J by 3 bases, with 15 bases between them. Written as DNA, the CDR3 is TGTGCCAGCAGTTTTTTGGGGGCTTTAGGTGGAAACACCATATATTTT. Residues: CASSFLGALGGNTIYF.

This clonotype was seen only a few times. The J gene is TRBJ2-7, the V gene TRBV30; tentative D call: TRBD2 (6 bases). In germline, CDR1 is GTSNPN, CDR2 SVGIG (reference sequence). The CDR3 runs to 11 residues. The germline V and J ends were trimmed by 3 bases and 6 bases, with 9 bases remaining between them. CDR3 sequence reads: CAWRRGAEQYF. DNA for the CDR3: TGTGCCTGGAGGCGGGGAGCCGAGCAGTACTTC.

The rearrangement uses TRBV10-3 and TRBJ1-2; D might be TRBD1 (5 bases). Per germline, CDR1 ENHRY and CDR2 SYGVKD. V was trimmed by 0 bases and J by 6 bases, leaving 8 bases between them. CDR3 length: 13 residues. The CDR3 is CAISESGRDGYTF. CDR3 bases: TGTGCCATCAGTGAGTCGGGCAGGGATGGCTACACCTTC.

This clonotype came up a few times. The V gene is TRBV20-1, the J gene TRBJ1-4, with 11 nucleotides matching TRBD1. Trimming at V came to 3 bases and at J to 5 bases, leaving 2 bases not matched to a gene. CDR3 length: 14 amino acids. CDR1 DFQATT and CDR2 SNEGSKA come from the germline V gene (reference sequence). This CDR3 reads CSARGDRGNEKLFF. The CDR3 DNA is TGCAGTGCTAGGGGGGACAGGGGGAATGAAAAACTGTTTTTT.

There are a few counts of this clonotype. CDR3 residues: CASRRGQLNTEAFF. CDR3 DNA: TGTGCCAGCAGACGAGGACAGTTGAACACTGAAGCTTTCTTT. The chain uses TRBV7-2 and TRBJ1-1, with D possibly matching TRBD1 (6 bases). CDR3 length: 14 amino acids. Germline lookup yields CDR1 SGHTA and CDR2 FQGNSA. V dropped 6 bases and J dropped 0 bases, with 11 bases sitting between them.

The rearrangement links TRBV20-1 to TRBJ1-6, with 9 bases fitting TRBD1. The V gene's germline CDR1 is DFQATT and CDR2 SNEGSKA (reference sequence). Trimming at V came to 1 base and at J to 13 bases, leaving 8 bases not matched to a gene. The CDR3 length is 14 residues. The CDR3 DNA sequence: TGCAGTGCTAGAGTACAGGGGGCGTCGACCCCCCTCCACTTT. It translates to CSARVQGASTPLHF.

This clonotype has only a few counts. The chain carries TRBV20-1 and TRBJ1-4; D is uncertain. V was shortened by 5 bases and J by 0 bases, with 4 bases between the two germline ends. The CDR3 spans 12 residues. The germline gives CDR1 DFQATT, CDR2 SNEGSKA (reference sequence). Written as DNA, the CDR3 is TGCAGTGCTGCCTCAACTAATGAAAAACTGTTTTTT. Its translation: CSAASTNEKLFF.

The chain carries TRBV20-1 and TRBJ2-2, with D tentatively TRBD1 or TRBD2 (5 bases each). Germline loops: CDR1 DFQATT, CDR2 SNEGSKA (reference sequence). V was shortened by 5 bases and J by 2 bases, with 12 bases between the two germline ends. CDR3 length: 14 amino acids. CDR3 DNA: TGCAGTGCTGCATCCGGGACCAACACCGGGGAGCTGTTTTTT. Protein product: CSAASGTNTGELFF.

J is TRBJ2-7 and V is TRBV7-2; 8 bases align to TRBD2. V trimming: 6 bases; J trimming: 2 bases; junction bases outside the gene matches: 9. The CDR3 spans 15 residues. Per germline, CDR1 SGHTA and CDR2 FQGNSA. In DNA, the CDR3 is TGTGCCAGCAGGGCGTCCGGTAGCGGGACCTACGAGCAGTACTTC. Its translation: CASRASGSGTYEQYF.

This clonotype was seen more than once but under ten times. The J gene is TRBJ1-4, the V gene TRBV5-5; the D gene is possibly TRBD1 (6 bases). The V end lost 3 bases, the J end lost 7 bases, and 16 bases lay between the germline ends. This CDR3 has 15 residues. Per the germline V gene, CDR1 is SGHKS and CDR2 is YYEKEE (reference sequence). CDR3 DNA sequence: TGTGCCAGCAGCTGGGGGCGACAGCAGAGTGAAAAACTGTTTTTT. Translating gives CASSWGRQQSEKLFF. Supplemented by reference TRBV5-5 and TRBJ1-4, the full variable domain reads DAGVTQSPTHLIKTRGQQVTLRCSPISGHKSVSWYQQVLGQGPQFIFQYYEKEERGRGNFPDRFSARQFPNYSSELNVNALLLGDSALYLCASSWGRQQSEKLFFGSGTQLSVL.

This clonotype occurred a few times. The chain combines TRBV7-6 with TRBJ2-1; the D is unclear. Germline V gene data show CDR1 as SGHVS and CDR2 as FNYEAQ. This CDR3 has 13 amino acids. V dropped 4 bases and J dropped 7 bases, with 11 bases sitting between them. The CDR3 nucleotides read TGTGCCAGCAGCTCTCTCCCGGCTAATGAGCAGTTCTTC. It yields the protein CASSSLPANEQFF.

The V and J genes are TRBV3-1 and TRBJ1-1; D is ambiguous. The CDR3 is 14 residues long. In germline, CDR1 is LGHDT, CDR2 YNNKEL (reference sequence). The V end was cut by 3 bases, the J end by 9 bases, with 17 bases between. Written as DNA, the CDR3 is TGTGCCAGCAGCCATCAAATCGGACGGAGACAAGCTTTCTTT. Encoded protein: CASSHQIGRRQAFF. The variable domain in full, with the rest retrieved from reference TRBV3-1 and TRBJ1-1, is DTAVSQTPKYLVTQMGNDKSIKCEQNLGHDTMYWYKQDSKKFLKIMFSYNNKELIINETVPNRFSPKSPDKAHLNLHINSLELGDSAVYFCASSHQIGRRQAFFGQGTRLTVV.

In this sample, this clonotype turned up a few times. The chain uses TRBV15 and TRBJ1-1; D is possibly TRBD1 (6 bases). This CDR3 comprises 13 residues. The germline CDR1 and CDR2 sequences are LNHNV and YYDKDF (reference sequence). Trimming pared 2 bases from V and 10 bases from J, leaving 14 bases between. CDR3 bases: TGTGCCACCAGCAGACCCGACCAAGGGGGAGCTTTCTTT. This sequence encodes CATSRPDQGGAFF.

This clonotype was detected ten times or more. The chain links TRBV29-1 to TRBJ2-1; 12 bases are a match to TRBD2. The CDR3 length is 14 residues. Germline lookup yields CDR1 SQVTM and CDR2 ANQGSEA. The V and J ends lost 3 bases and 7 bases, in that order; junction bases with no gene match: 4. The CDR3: CSVDRTSGGNEQFF. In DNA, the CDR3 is TGCAGCGTTGATCGTACTAGCGGGGGGAATGAGCAGTTCTTC.

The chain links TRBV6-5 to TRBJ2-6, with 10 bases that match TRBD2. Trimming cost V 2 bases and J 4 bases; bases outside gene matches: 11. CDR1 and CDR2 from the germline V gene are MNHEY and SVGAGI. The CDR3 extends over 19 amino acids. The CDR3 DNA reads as TGTGCCAGCAGTTACCTAGCGGGAGTCGGAAGGAGCGGGGCCAACGTCCTGACTTTC. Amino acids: CASSYLAGVGRSGANVLTF.

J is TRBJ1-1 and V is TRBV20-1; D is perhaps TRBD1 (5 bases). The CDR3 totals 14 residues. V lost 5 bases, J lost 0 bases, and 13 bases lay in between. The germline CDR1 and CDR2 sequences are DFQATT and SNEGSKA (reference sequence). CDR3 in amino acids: CSAGGGGMNTEAFF. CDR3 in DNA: TGCAGTGCTGGTGGGGGTGGTATGAACACTGAAGCTTTCTTT.

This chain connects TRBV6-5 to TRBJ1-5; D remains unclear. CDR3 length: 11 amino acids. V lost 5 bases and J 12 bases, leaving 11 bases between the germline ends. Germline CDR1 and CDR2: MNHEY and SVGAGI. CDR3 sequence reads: CASSAGPRQHF. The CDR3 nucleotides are TGTGCCAGCAGTGCAGGCCCTCGCCAGCATTTT.

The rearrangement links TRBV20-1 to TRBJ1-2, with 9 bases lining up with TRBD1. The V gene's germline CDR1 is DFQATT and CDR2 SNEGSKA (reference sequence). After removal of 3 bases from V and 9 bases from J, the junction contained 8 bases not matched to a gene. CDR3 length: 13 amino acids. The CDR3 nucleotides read TGCAGTGCTAGCGGACAGGGGTTCAATAGCTACACCTTC. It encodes CSASGQGFNSYTF.

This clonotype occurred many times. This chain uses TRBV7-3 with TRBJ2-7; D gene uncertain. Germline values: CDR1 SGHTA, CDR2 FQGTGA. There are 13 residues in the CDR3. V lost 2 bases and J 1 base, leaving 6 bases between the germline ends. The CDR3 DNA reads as TGTGCCAGCAGCTTAGAAAGGTCCTACGAGCAGTACTTC. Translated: CASSLERSYEQYF.

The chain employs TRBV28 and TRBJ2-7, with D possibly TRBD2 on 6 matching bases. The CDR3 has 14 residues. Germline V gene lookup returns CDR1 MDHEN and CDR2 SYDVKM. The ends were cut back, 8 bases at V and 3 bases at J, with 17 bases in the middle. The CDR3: CASAAAGSHYEQYF. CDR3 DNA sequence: TGTGCCAGCGCCGCGGCGGGGAGTCACTACGAGCAGTACTTC.

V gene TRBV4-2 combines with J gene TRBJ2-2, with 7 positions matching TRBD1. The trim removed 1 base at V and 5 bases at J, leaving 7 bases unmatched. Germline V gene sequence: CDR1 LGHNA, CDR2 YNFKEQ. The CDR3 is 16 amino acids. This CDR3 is CASSQVGDSGTGELFF. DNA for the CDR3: TGTGCCAGCAGCCAAGTGGGGGACAGTGGGACCGGGGAGCTGTTTTTT.

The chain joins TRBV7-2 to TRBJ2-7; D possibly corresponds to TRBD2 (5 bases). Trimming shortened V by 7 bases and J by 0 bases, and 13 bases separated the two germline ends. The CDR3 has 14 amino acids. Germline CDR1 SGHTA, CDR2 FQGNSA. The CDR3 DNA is TGTGCCAGCACGCCATGGAGCGGCTCCTACGAGCAGTACTTC. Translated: CASTPWSGSYEQYF.

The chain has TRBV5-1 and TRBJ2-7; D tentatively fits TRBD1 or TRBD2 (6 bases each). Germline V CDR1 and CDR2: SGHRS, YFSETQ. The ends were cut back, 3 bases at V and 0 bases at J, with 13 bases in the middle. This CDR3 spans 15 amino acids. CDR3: CASSSGGAVSYEQYF. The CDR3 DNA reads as TGCGCCAGCAGCTCCGGGGGCGCAGTCTCCTACGAGCAGTACTTC. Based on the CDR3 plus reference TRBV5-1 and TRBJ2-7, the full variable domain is KAGVTQTPRYLIKTRGQQVTLSCSPISGHRSVSWYQQTPGQGLQFLFEYFSETQRNKGNFPGRFSGRQFSNSRSEMNVSTLELGDSALYLCASSSGGAVSYEQYFGPGTRLTVT.